This T cell receptor (beta chain) came from a study of cytomegalovirus exposure and HLA in healthy donors. Primers included in the PCR were 60 Vbeta and 13 Jbeta primers. Clones were sequenced by immunoSEQ multiplex PCR, and TCRdb holds only the in-frame ones, with some missing. The profile shows 100,000 to 120,000 clones, 70% to 85% of them singletons. V lost 0 bases to trimming and J lost 7 bases, with 19 bases between them. The CDR3 spans 17 residues. This clone was observed a single time. Sequencing was done on a sample of PBMCs. This chain links TRBV23-1 with TRBJ1-5, with a possible D match to TRBD1 (5 bases). TRBV23-1 is identified as an open reading frame with a role that is uncertain. This TCR came from a woman aged 18 to 35 in good health and CMV-seronegative. The CDR3 DNA is TGCGCCAGCAGTCAATCTCGCGGGGGGGGGATGGAGCAGCCCCAGCATTTT. Translating gives CASSQSRGGGMEQPQHF.